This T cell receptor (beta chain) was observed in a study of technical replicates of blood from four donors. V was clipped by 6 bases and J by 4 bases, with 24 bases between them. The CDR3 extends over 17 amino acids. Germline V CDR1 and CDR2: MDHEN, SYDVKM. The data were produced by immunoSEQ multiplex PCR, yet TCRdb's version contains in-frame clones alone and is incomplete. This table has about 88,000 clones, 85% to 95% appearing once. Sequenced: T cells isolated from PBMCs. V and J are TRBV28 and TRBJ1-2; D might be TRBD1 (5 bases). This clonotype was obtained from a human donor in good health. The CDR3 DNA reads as TGTGCCAGCAGCTATCCCCCAAATAGGGGCTGGACCTATGGCTACACCTTC. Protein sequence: CASSYPPNRGWTYGYTF.